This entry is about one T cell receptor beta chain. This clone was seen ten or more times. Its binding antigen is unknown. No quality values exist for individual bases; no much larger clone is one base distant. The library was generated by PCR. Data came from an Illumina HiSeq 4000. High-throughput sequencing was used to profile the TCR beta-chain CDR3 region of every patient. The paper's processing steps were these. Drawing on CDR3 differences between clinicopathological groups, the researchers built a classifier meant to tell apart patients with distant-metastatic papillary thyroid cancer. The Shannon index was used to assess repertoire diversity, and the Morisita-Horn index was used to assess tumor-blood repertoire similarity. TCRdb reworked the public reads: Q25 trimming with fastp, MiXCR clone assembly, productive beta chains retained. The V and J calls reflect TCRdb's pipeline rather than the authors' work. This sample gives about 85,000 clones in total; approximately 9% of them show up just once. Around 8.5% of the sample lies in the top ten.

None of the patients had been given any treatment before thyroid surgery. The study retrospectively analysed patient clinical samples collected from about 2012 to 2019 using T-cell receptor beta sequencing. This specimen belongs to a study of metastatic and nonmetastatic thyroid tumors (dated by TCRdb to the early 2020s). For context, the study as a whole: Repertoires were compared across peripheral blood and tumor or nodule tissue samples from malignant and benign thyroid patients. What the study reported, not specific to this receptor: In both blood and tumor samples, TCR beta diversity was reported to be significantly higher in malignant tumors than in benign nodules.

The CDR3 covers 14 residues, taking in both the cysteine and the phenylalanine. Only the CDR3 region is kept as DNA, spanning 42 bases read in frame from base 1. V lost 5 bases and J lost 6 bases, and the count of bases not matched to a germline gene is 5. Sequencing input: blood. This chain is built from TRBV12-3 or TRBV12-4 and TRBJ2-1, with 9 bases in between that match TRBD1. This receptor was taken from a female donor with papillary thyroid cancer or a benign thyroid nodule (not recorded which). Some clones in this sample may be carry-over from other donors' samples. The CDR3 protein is CASSDRQGGNEQFF. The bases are TGTGCCAGCAGTGACCGACAGGGGGGCAATGAGCAGTTCTTC.